Following are 25 T cell receptor beta chains from one sample sequenced in a study of cytomegalovirus exposure and HLA in healthy donors. Measured with immunoSEQ multiplex PCR; TCRdb has only the in-frame clones, and not every one. The sample has a few hundred thousand clones; nearly 90% are singletons. Material: PBMCs. These receptors were collected from a woman under 30 in good health and CMV-seronegative.

This rearrangement joins TRBV27 to TRBJ2-2, with a tentative D call TRBD2 (5 bases). The germline gives CDR1 MNHEY, CDR2 SMNVEV (reference sequence). The CDR3 length is 14 residues. Trimming stripped 5 bases from V and 6 bases from J, with 13 bases between. CDR3 sequence: CASSLLGSAGELFF. Written as DNA, the CDR3 is TGTGCCAGCAGTCTACTGGGGAGTGCCGGGGAGCTGTTTTTT.

Here the CDR3 DNA reads TGTGCCAGCAGTGAAGGGGCCCTGACTAGGGAAAAACTGTTTTTT. Translated, it gives CASSEGALTREKLFF. This chain uses TRBV6-1 with TRBJ1-4; D gene ambiguous. This CDR3 region has 15 residues. Per germline, CDR1 MNHNS and CDR2 SASEGT. Trimming removed 1 base at V and 8 bases at J, with 14 bases between.

The J gene is TRBJ2-7, the V gene TRBV28; 8 positions agree with TRBD1. Germline CDR1 is MDHEN and CDR2 is SYDVKM. This CDR3 region has 14 residues. Trimming took 3 bases from V and 1 from J; bases not matched to a gene: 2. CDR3 in DNA: TGTGCCAGCAGTTTTCAGGGGGCTTCCTACGAGCAGTACTTC. As protein: CASSFQGASYEQYF.

This clone has just a few counts. The V gene is TRBV10-3, the J gene TRBJ2-7; 7 positions match TRBD1. The CDR3 extends over 15 amino acids. Germline CDR1 and CDR2: ENHRY and SYGVKD. The V and J ends lost 10 bases and 2 bases, in that order; junction bases with no gene match: 14. The CDR3 nucleotides are TGTGCCACCGCTCTAACAGGGGAGCAGACCTACGAGCAGTACGTC. Protein sequence: CATALTGEQTYEQYV.

The chain couples TRBV4-1 to TRBJ2-5, with 7 bases identical to TRBD2. The CDR3 totals 19 residues. In germline, CDR1 is MGHRA, CDR2 YSYEKL. V was pared by 1 base and J by 3 bases, with 17 bases of the junction left unmatched. CDR3 nucleotide sequence: TGCGCCAGCAGCCAAGCATTTTTTACAGCGGGAAGGGAGGAAGAGACCCAGTACTTC. This encodes CASSQAFFTAGREEETQYF.

The genes are TRBV7-6 and TRBJ2-3; D is possibly TRBD2 (7 bases). The CDR3 spans 18 residues. Per the germline V gene, CDR1 is SGHVS and CDR2 is FNYEAQ. Trimming shortened V by 0 bases and J by 3 bases, and 19 bases separated the two germline ends. DNA of the CDR3: TGTGCCAGCAGCTTAGCGGGGGGGCGGCCATACACGACAGATACGCAGTATTTT. Encoded protein: CASSLAGGRPYTTDTQYF.

V gene TRBV5-4 combines with J gene TRBJ1-2; 8 bases agree with TRBD1. The V and J ends lost 4 bases and 5 bases, in that order; junction bases with no gene match: 7. This CDR3 has 14 amino acids. Germline V gene lookup returns CDR1 SGHNT and CDR2 YYREEE (reference sequence). Here the CDR3 reads CASSPQTGVYGYTF. The CDR3 DNA reads TGTGCCAGCAGCCCCCAGACAGGGGTTTATGGCTACACCTTC.

This rearrangement joins TRBV29-1 to TRBJ1-5; a possible D gene is TRBD1 (6 bases). V was trimmed by 8 bases and J by 0 bases, leaving 17 bases between them. Germline CDR1 is SQVTM and CDR2 is ANQGSEA. This CDR3 is 15 amino acids long. The CDR3 loop reads CSKAGADYSNQPQHF. Here the CDR3 DNA reads TGCAGCAAAGCAGGGGCTGATTATAGCAATCAGCCCCAGCATTTT.

This chain joins TRBV6-6 and TRBJ2-3; 7 bases align to TRBD2. The germline gives CDR1 MNHNY, CDR2 SVGAGI (reference sequence). This CDR3 is 12 amino acids long. Trimming at V came to 6 bases and at J to 5 bases, leaving 2 bases not matched to a gene. In nucleotides, the CDR3 is TGTGCCAGCAGGGGGGAGGGAGATACGCAGTATTTT. It specifies CASRGEGDTQYF.

The J gene is TRBJ2-2, the V gene TRBV5-6; D remains ambiguous. V was clipped by 1 base and J by 4 bases, with 11 bases between them. Germline CDR1 and CDR2: SGHDT and YYEEEE. The CDR3 sequence is 15 residues long. The CDR3 coding sequence is TGTGCCAGCAGCTTGCGGAAGAGGCCCACCGGGGAGCTGTTTTTT. It specifies CASSLRKRPTGELFF.

This clone came up once. The chain couples TRBV7-8 to TRBJ2-7; D unresolved. Germline V gene data show CDR1 as SGHVS and CDR2 as FQNEAQ. This CDR3 region has 13 residues. The V end lost 5 bases, the J end lost 3 bases, and 11 bases lay between the germline ends. The CDR3 DNA follows: TGTGCCAGCAGCAGCGACGAGGACTACGAGCAGTACGTC. Protein product: CASSSDEDYEQYV.

This clone was seen only a few times. The chain employs TRBV25-1 and TRBJ1-2, with no clear D. V gave up 1 base and J gave up 8 bases, with 14 bases separating them. The germline CDR1 and CDR2 sequences are MGHDK and SYGVNS. This CDR3 has 14 amino acids. For the CDR3, the DNA is TGTGCCAGCAGTGAATTTGTAGGGAGAGGAGGCTACACCTTC. Translated: CASSEFVGRGGYTF.

The rearrangement joins TRBV27 to TRBJ2-7; TRBD1 agrees at 7 bases. The germline V gene encodes CDR1 MNHEY and CDR2 SMNVEV (reference sequence). The CDR3 runs 14 residues. The V segment lost 5 bases and the J segment 6 bases; nucleotides outside the gene matches: 10. The CDR3 DNA sequence: TGTGCCAGCAGTCCGTCGAAGACAGGGTTCGAGCAGTACTTC. Encoded protein: CASSPSKTGFEQYF.

V gene TRBV18 combines with J gene TRBJ2-7; possibly TRBD2 for D (7 bases). This CDR3 has 14 amino acids. Germline CDR1 reads KGHSH; CDR2 reads LQKENI. V lost 6 bases and J 4 bases, leaving 16 bases between the germline ends. This chain's CDR3 is CASSLRGGVYEQYV. The CDR3 DNA sequence: TGTGCCAGCTCTCTGCGAGGGGGGGTATACGAGCAGTACGTC.

The V call is TRBV11-3, the J call TRBJ2-5; the D gene is possibly TRBD2 (6 bases). Germline CDR1 and CDR2: SGHNT and YENEEA. The V end lost 3 bases, the J end lost 5 bases, and 19 bases lay between the germline ends. CDR3 length: 16 amino acids. The CDR3 coding sequence is TGTGCCAGCAGCTTGGGGCCCCTAGCGTGGGGGGAGACCCAGTACTTC. Its translation: CASSLGPLAWGETQYF.

The table lists this clone with a count of one. The chain has TRBV6-1 and TRBJ2-3; tentative D call: TRBD1 (5 bases). From germline, CDR1 is MNHNS and CDR2 SASEGT. The CDR3 covers 17 residues. The V and J ends lost 0 bases and 7 bases respectively, with 20 bases between them. CDR3 coding DNA: TGTGCCAGCAGTGAAGCGCTTTCCAGGGTTTTTAGTTATACGCAGTATTTT. Amino acid sequence: CASSEALSRVFSYTQYF.

This chain links TRBV4-3 with TRBJ1-2, with D hard to call. V was pared by 0 bases and J by 5 bases, with 13 bases between. The CDR3 covers 15 residues. Germline loops: CDR1 LGHNA, CDR2 YSLEER. The CDR3: CASSQDRNTVYGYTF. Written as DNA, the CDR3 is TGCGCCAGCAGCCAAGATCGAAATACGGTATATGGCTACACCTTC.

This chain's CDR3 is CASSLAQGAEGYTF. CDR3 in DNA: TGTGCCAGCAGCTTAGCGCAGGGGGCGGAAGGCTACACCTTC. The V and J genes are TRBV7-8 and TRBJ1-2; 8 bases agree with TRBD1. CDR1 is SGHVS, CDR2 FQNEAQ, per germline. The CDR3 has 14 amino acids. Trimming removed 0 bases from V and 8 bases from J; junction bases left unmatched: 5.

V gene TRBV7-9 combines with J gene TRBJ2-7, with 9 bases matching TRBD1. V was pared by 3 bases and J by 5 bases, with 5 bases of the junction left unmatched. This CDR3 has 14 amino acids. Germline CDR1 is SEHNR and CDR2 is FQNEAQ (reference sequence). The DNA for the CDR3 is TGTGCCAGCAGCTTGGGACAGGGTGTAGACGAGCAGTACGTC. This encodes CASSLGQGVDEQYV.

V is TRBV19 and J is TRBJ2-7, with TRBD1 matching 10 bases. V shed 2 bases, J shed 0 bases, and the junction held 7 bases outside the gene matches. CDR3 length: 17 amino acids. The germline V gene encodes CDR1 LNHDA and CDR2 SQIVND (reference sequence). The CDR3 loop is CASSIRGQGTSSYEQYF. The CDR3 DNA sequence: TGTGCCAGTAGTATAAGGGGACAGGGGACTTCCTCCTACGAGCAGTACTTC.

Details on this clone: The same CDR3 also results from other DNA sequences found in this sample. The genes are TRBV18 and TRBJ1-1; a possible D gene is TRBD1 (5 bases). Deletions cut 6 bases from V and 0 bases from J, with 11 bases between. The length of the CDR3 is 14 residues. Germline V gene data show CDR1 as KGHSH and CDR2 as LQKENI. The CDR3 coding sequence is TGTGCCAGCTCGCGACAGTTCATGAACACTGAAGCTTTCTTT. Encoded protein: CASSRQFMNTEAFF.

The chain recombines TRBV5-1 with TRBJ1-6; D is perhaps TRBD1 (6 bases). Germline CDR1 and CDR2: SGHRS and YFSETQ. Deletions cut 6 bases from V and 5 bases from J, with 12 bases between. This CDR3 is 14 amino acids long. CDR3 DNA: TGCGCCAGCACCTGGGACAACCATAATTCACCCCTCCACTTT. It yields the protein CASTWDNHNSPLHF.

The chain couples TRBV6-5 to TRBJ2-7; TRBD1 agrees at 8 bases. The germline gives CDR1 MNHEY, CDR2 SVGAGI. The CDR3 has 15 amino acids. The V segment lost 4 bases and the J segment 2 bases; nucleotides outside the gene matches: 7. CDR3 sequence: CASSWTRQGPYEQYF. DNA of the CDR3: TGTGCCAGCAGTTGGACCCGACAGGGGCCCTACGAGCAGTACTTC.

This clone was observed once. The chain carries TRBV5-6 and TRBJ2-2, with 8 positions matching TRBD1. The germline CDR1 and CDR2 sequences are SGHDT and YYEEEE. The CDR3 consists of 14 residues. V lost 5 bases and J lost 5; bases outside the gene matches: 5. The DNA for the CDR3 is TGTGCCAGCAGTCGGACAGGGTGGACCGGGGAGCTGTTTTTT. It translates to CASSRTGWTGELFF.

V is TRBV5-6 and J is TRBJ1-4, with D hard to call. The CDR3 extends over 14 amino acids. Germline V gene lookup returns CDR1 SGHDT and CDR2 YYEEEE. Trimming took 2 bases from V and 0 from J, leaving 5 bases between them. CDR3 in DNA: TGTGCCAGCAGCTTAGCGGCAACTAATGAAAAACTGTTTTTT. This codes for CASSLAATNEKLFF.